The 13 T cell receptor beta chains below come from one sample, sequenced in a study of blood T cell repertoires in COVID-19. The repertoire was sequenced with immunoSEQ multiplex PCR; TCRdb's copy has only in-frame clones and lacks some. The table has about 170,000 clones, 85% to 90% seen once. The sequenced sample consisted of peripheral blood. The receptor set was obtained from a man between 18 and 35 years old with active or convalescent COVID-19.

The chain combines TRBV24-1 with TRBJ2-1, with 10 positions matching TRBD2. Germline CDR1 and CDR2: KGHDR and SFDVKD. V shed 3 bases, J shed 5 bases, and the junction held 6 bases outside the gene matches. The CDR3 has 16 residues. This CDR3 is CATSDPLAGEDNEQFF. In DNA form, the CDR3 reads TGTGCCACCAGTGATCCCCTAGCGGGGGAAGACAATGAGCAGTTCTTC.

This sequence joins TRBV5-1 and TRBJ2-7; 7 bases match TRBD1. Trimming took 4 bases from V and 6 from J; bases not matched to a gene: 7. The CDR3 runs 13 residues. From germline, CDR1 is SGHRS and CDR2 YFSETQ. The CDR3 bases are TGCGCCAGCAGCAATGACAGGGCGGGCGAGCAGTACTTC. Amino acid sequence: CASSNDRAGEQYF.

This clone was picked up one time. The chain links TRBV5-3 to TRBJ2-2; 9 bases map to TRBD1. TRBV5-3 qualifies as an ORF whose function is uncertain. This CDR3 spans 16 amino acids. V trimming: 5 bases; J trimming: 5 bases; junction bases outside the gene matches: 10. CDR3 bases: TGTGCCAGAAGTTATACAGGGGGCGCGTTGACCGGGGAGCTGTTTTTT. It yields the protein CARSYTGGALTGELFF.

This chain joins TRBV6-4 and TRBJ2-1; TRBD2 agrees at 8 bases. V lost 3 bases, J lost 1 base, and 2 bases stayed unmatched. The V gene's germline CDR1 is MRHNA and CDR2 SNTAGT. This CDR3 contains 15 residues. CDR3: CASSEVAGSYNEQFF. CDR3 nucleotides: TGTGCCAGCAGTGAAGTAGCGGGGTCCTACAATGAGCAGTTCTTC.

This rearrangement joins TRBV15 to TRBJ1-5, with D perhaps matching TRBD1 (5 bases). This CDR3 is built from 13 residues. V lost 1 base and J lost 5, with 6 bases in between. The germline CDR1 and CDR2 sequences are LNHNV and YYDKDF (reference sequence). CDR3: CATSRGGDQPQHF. CDR3 DNA: TGTGCCACCAGCAGAGGGGGGGATCAGCCCCAGCATTTT.

The chain combines TRBV27 with TRBJ1-3, with 8 nucleotides matching TRBD1. The CDR3 runs to 17 residues. With 5 bases clipped from V and 0 bases from J, the junction kept 9 bases outside the gene matches. Germline loops: CDR1 MNHEY, CDR2 SMNVEV (reference sequence). This CDR3 is CASSPRDRLISGNTIYF. In DNA, the CDR3 is TGTGCCAGCAGTCCCAGGGACAGGCTTATCTCTGGAAACACCATATATTTT.

The V and J genes are TRBV4-3 and TRBJ1-4, with a possible D match to TRBD1 (5 bases). V was clipped by 0 bases and J by 7 bases, with 15 bases between them. The CDR3 covers 16 residues. CDR1 LGHNA and CDR2 YSLEER come from the germline V gene. The chain's CDR3 is CASSQESGREVEKLFF. Here the CDR3 DNA reads TGCGCCAGCAGCCAAGAGAGTGGCAGGGAGGTTGAAAAACTGTTTTTT.

This sequence joins TRBV5-8 and TRBJ2-1; 10 nucleotides match TRBD2. CDR3 length: 17 residues. Germline CDR1 and CDR2: SGHTS and YDEGEE. V lost 2 bases and J lost 9; bases outside the gene matches: 14. The CDR3 region has the DNA TGTGCCAGCAGCTTCCACCCGGGAGCGGGAGGGGGTCGTGAGCAGTTCTTC. Translated: CASSFHPGAGGGREQFF.

This clone was recorded once. The CDR3 loop reads CASRWDRDRDTGELFF. As DNA, the CDR3 is TGCGCCAGCAGATGGGACAGGGATCGGGACACCGGGGAGCTGTTTTTT. V and J are TRBV5-1 and TRBJ2-2; TRBD1 matches 9 bases. The V segment lost 5 bases and the J segment 3 bases; nucleotides outside the gene matches: 8. Per germline, CDR1 SGHRS and CDR2 YFSETQ. This CDR3 has 16 amino acids.

The V gene is TRBV10-3, the J gene TRBJ2-2, with 9 bases lining up with TRBD2. This CDR3 contains 16 residues. V gave up 6 bases and J gave up 5 bases; unmatched junction bases: 10. From germline, CDR1 is ENHRY and CDR2 SYGVKD. In nucleotides, the CDR3 is TGTGCCATCAGCGCCGCGATAGCGGGAGCAACCGGGGAGCTGTTTTTT. Encoded protein: CAISAAIAGATGELFF.

This chain joins TRBV5-1 and TRBJ1-4, with TRBD1 identical over 9 bases. Germline V lookup: CDR1 SGHRS, CDR2 YFSETQ. V was pared by 4 bases and J by 6 bases, with 7 bases of the junction left unmatched. The CDR3 totals 15 residues. CDR3 in amino acids: CASSAVTGGHEKLFF. CDR3 bases: TGCGCCAGCAGCGCCGTAACAGGGGGCCATGAAAAACTGTTTTTT. Full variable domain (outside the CDR3, taken from reference TRBV5-1 and TRBJ1-4): KAGVTQTPRYLIKTRGQQVTLSCSPISGHRSVSWYQQTPGQGLQFLFEYFSETQRNKGNFPGRFSGRQFSNSRSEMNVSTLELGDSALYLCASSAVTGGHEKLFFGSGTQLSVL.

This clone was seen once. The rearrangement links TRBV12-5 to TRBJ2-3, with 7 bases lining up with TRBD1. V trimming: 0 bases; J trimming: 2 bases; junction bases outside the gene matches: 20. This CDR3 has 21 residues. Germline loops: CDR1 LGHNT, CDR2 FRNRAP. Here the CDR3 reads CASGLVLFPRRDRRFTDTQYF. CDR3 sequence (DNA): TGTGCTAGTGGTTTGGTACTGTTTCCAAGAAGGGACAGAAGATTCACAGATACGCAGTATTTT.

V gene TRBV30 combines with J gene TRBJ1-1; weak D call: TRBD1 (5 bases). The V end lost 4 bases, the J end lost 1 base, and 7 bases lay between the germline ends. This CDR3 comprises 12 residues. Germline CDR1 is GTSNPN and CDR2 is SVGIG (reference sequence). CDR3 in amino acids: CAWTGANTEAFF. The CDR3 nucleotides are TGTGCCTGGACTGGGGCGAACACTGAAGCTTTCTTT.